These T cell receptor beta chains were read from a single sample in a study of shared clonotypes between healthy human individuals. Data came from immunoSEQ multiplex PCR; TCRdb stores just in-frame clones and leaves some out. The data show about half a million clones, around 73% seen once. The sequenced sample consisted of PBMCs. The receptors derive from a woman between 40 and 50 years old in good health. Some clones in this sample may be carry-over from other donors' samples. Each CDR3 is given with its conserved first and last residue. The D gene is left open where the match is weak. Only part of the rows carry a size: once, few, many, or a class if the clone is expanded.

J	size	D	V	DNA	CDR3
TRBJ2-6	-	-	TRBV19	TGTGCCAGTAGTATAACGGGGGCCAACGTCCTGACTTTC	CASSITGANVLTF
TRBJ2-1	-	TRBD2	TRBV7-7	TGTGCTAGCAGCCGGACTAGCGGGGACTACAATGAGCAGTTCTTC	CASSRTSGDYNEQFF
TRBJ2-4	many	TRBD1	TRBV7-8	TGTGCCAGCAGCAGACAGGACAGGGACATTCAGTACTTC	CASSRQDRDIQYF
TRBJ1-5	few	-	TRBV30	TGTGCCTGGAGTTCCGGCAGGGATCAGCCCCAGCATTTT	CAWSSGRDQPQHF
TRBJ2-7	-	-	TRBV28	TGTGCCAGCACAACCGGGACTGTCTACGAGCAGTACTTC	CASTTGTVYEQYF
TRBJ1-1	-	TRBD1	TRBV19	TGTGCCAGCAGGACAGGGGCGCTGAACACTGAAGCTTTCTTT	CASRTGALNTEAFF
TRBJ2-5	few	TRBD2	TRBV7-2	TGTGCCAGCAGCTTAGCATTCGGACTAGCGGGAGGACAAGAGACCCAGTACTTC	CASSLAFGLAGGQETQYF
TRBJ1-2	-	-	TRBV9	TGTGCCAGCAGCGTGGGAGGGGCGCTTAACTATGGCTACACCTTC	CASSVGGALNYGYTF
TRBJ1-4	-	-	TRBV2	TGTGCCAGCAGTGAGGGGACAAGGGGGGAAAAACTGTTTTTT	CASSEGTRGEKLFF
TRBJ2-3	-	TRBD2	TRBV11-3	TGTGCCAGCAGCTTCGGGACTAGCGGGAGAGATACGCAGTATTTT	CASSFGTSGRDTQYF
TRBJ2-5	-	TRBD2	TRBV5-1	TGCGCCAGCAGCGCGGGAGGGGAAGAGACCCAGTACTTC	CASSAGGEETQYF
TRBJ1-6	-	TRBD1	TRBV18	TGTGCCAGCTCAACAGGGGATAATTCACCCCTCCACTTT	CASSTGDNSPLHF
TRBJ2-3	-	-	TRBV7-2	TGTGCCAGCAGCCCAGGGGCGGTGCAGTATTTT	CASSPGAVQYF
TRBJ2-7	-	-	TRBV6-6	TGTGCCAGCAGTTACTCTTGGGACTTAACCCGCGAGCAGTACTTC	CASSYSWDLTREQYF
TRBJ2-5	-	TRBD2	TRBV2	TGTGCCAGCAGGGGGACTAGCGGGTTGTTCGGGGAGACCCAGTACTTC	CASRGTSGLFGETQYF
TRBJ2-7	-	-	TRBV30	-	CAWGPGTGGTYEQYF
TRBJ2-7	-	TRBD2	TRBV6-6	TGTGCCATCAGTGAGACTAGCGGGAGGTACGAGCAGTACTTC	CAISETSGRYEQYF
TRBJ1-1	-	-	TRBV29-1	TGCAGCGTTGAAGATCGCAATCTCATGAACACTGAAGCTTTCTTT	CSVEDRNLMNTEAFF
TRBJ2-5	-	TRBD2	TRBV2	TGTGCCAGCAGCGGACTAGCGGGTAACCAAGAGACCCAGTACTTC	CASSGLAGNQETQYF
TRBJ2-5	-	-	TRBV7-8	TGTGCCAGCAGCCCAGCGGTGGGAGAGACCCAGTACTTC	CASSPAVGETQYF
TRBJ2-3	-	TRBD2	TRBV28	TGTGCCAGCAGTTTAGGACTAGCGCCTACAGATACGCAGTATTTT	CASSLGLAPTDTQYF
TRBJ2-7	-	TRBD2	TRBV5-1	TGCGCCAGCAGCTTGCGACTAGCGGGAGAAGGGGGCTACGAGCAGTACTTC	CASSLRLAGEGGYEQYF
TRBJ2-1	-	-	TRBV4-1	TGCGCCAGCAGCCAAGAACCCTTAAGCCATGAGCAGTTCTTC	CASSQEPLSHEQFF
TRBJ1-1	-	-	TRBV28	TGTGCCAGCAGCCGACCCTACGGGATGAACACTGAAGCTTTCTTT	CASSRPYGMNTEAFF
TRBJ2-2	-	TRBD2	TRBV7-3	TGTGCCAGCAGCTTAAGGGAGGGGAGGCTGTTTTTT	CASSLREGRLFF
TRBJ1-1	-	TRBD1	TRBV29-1	TGCAGCGTTGAGCCCGGGACAGGGCTTTTCTTT	CSVEPGTGLFF
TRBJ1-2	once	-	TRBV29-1	TGCAGCGCCGCGGTCGGTTACTATGGCTACACCTTC	CSAAVGYYGYTF
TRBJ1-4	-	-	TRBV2	TGTGCCAGCAGCCTTATAAATGAAAAACTGTTTTTT	CASSLINEKLFF
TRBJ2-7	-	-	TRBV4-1	TGCGCCAGCAGCCAAGCGGTTCCCGGGAGCTCCGAGCAGTACTTC	CASSQAVPGSSEQYF
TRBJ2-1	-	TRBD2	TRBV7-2	TGTGCCAGCAGCACACCGGGACTAGCGGGCTACAATGAGCAGTTCTTC	CASSTPGLAGYNEQFF
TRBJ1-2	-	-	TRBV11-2	TGTGCCAGCAGCTTGAGACCGGGACAATCCCCTGTCTTCACCTTC	CASSLRPGQSPVFTF
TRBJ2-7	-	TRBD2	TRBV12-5	TGTGCTAGTGGTTTGGACATAGCGGGAGGGCTCTACGAGCAGTACTTC	CASGLDIAGGLYEQYF
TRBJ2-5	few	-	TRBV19	TGTGCCAGACTTCCCACCCGGACGGCGGTAGGCCAAGAGACCCAGTACTTC	CARLPTRTAVGQETQYF
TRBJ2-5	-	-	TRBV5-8	TGTGCCAGCAGCTTGGTGAGGGGCGAGACCCAGTACTTC	CASSLVRGETQYF
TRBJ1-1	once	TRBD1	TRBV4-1	TGCGCCAGCAGCCGAGGACAGGACACTGAAGCTTTCTTT	CASSRGQDTEAFF
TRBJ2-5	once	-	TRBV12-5	TGTGCTAGTGCCGCCGACATCCAAGAGACCCAGTACTTC	CASAADIQETQYF
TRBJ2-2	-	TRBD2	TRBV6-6	TGTGCCAGCAGTTTTAGCGGGAGCGGCACCGGGGAGCTGTTTTTT	CASSFSGSGTGELFF
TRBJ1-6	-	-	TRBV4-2	TGTGCCAGCAGCCAAGTTCTATTAGACGGATATTCACCCCTCCACTTT	CASSQVLLDGYSPLHF
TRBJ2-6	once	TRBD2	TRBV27	TGTGCCAGCAGTTTGGGGGGGGGATCTGGGGCCAACGTCCTGACTTTC	CASSLGGGSGANVLTF
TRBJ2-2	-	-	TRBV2	TGTGCCAGCAGTGAAGTGTTCAACACCGGGGAGCTGTTTTTT	CASSEVFNTGELFF
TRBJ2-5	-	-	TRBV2	TGTGCCAGCAGCCTAAGGGTGGGACATCGGACTAGAAGAGAGACCCAGTACTTC	CASSLRVGHRTRRETQYF
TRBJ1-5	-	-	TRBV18	TGTGCCACCACACAGGACTTCAATCAGCCCCAGCATTTT	CATTQDFNQPQHF
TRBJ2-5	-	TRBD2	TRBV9	TGTGCCAGCAGCGGACTAGCGGGAGGGCCGGCAGAGACCCAGTACTTC	CASSGLAGGPAETQYF
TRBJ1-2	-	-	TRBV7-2	TGTGCCAGCAGCTGGCAGGGTGGTAGTGGCTACACCTTC	CASSWQGGSGYTF
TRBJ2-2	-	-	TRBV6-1	TGTGCCAGCAAGAGATGGGGGAGCGGTACCGGGGAGCTGTTTTTT	CASKRWGSGTGELFF
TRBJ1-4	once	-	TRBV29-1	TGCAGCGTTGCCGGGGGTGATGAAAAACTGTTTTTT	CSVAGGDEKLFF
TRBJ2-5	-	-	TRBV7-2	TGTGCCAGCAGCCGTATAGCGGCGGAGTCCCCAGAGACCCAGTACTTC	CASSRIAAESPETQYF
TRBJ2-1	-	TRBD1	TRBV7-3	TGTGCCAGCAGCTTAACGACAGGGTACTCCTACAATGAGCAGTTCTTC	CASSLTTGYSYNEQFF
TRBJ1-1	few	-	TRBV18	TGTGCCAGCTCACCCCGGACAGCGAACACTGAAGCTTTCTTT	CASSPRTANTEAFF
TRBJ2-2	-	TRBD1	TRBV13	TGTGCCAGCAGCGGTTCTGGGACAGGGGGCACCGGGGAGCTGTTTTTT	CASSGSGTGGTGELFF
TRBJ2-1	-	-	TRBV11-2	TGTGCCAGCAGCTTAGCTGGGGGCCTTAACAATGAGCAGTTCTTC	CASSLAGGLNNEQFF